The TCR beta chain described here comes from a study of OX40 agonist ivuxolimab in advanced cancers. Only one count was recorded for this clone. Its antigen is not identified. Sequencing used immunoSEQ multiplex PCR; TCRdb keeps in-frame clones, though not all of them. The sample holds 35,000 to 40,000 clones; roughly four fifths are singletons and the top ten take around 18%. The CDR3 covers 18 residues. V was shortened by 3 bases and J by 0 bases, with 17 bases between the two germline ends. Germline V gene lookup returns CDR1 LGHNA and CDR2 YSLEER. General observations from the study: At 0.1 to 3.0 mg/kg, CD4+ and CD8+ blood T cells expanded clonally by week 6.

The rearrangement links TRBV4-3 to TRBJ2-2, with D perhaps matching TRBD2 (6 bases). The source was CD4+ or CD8+ T cells sorted from blood, collected in a trial of the OX40 agonist ivuxolimab. The sequence derives from an adult with an advanced solid tumor such as melanoma, head and neck, liver or kidney cancer. The CDR3 DNA sequence: TGCGCCAGCAGCCATCGACTGCGCGGGAATTCGAACACCGGGGAGCTGTTTTTT. It is translated as CASSHRLRGNSNTGELFF.